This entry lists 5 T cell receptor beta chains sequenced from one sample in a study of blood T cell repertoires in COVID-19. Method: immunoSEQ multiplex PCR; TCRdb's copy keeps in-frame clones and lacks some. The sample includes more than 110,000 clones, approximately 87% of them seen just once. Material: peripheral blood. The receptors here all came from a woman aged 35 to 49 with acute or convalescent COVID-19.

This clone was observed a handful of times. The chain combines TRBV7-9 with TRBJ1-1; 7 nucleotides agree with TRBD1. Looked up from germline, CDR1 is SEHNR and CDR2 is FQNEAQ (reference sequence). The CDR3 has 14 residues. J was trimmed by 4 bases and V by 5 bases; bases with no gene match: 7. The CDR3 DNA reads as TGTGCCAGCAGCCGCGACAGGGCGACCACTGAAGCTTTCTTT. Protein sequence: CASSRDRATTEAFF.

CDR3: CAISEGQGNTEAFF. CDR3 DNA sequence: TGTGCCATCAGTGAGGGACAGGGGAACACTGAAGCTTTCTTT. The chain uses TRBV10-3 and TRBJ1-1, with 8 bases aligning to TRBD1. V dropped 2 bases and J dropped 1; count of bases not matched to a gene: 0. From germline, CDR1 is ENHRY and CDR2 SYGVKD. This CDR3 comprises 14 residues.

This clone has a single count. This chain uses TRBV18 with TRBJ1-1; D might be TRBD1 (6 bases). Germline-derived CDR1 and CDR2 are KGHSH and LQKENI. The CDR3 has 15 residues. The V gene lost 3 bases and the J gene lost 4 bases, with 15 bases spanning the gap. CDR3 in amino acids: CASSPLIKGGTEAFF. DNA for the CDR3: TGTGCCAGCTCACCCCTAATTAAAGGGGGCACTGAAGCTTTCTTT.

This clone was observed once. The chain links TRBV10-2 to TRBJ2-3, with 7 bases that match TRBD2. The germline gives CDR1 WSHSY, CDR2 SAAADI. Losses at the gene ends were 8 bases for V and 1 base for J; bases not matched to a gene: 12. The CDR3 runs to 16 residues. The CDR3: CASAEGAGMGTDTQYF. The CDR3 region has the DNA TGCGCCAGCGCCGAAGGAGCGGGAATGGGCACAGATACGCAGTATTTT.

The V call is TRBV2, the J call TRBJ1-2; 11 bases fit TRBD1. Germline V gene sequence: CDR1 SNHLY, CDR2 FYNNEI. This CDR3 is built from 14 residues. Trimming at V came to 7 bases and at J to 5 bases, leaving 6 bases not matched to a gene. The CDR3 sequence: CASNGGQGAYGYTF. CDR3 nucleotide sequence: TGTGCCAGCAACGGAGGACAGGGGGCATATGGCTACACCTTC.